The 26 T cell receptor beta chains given below trace back to one sample, sequenced in a study of naive and memory T cell subsets. Both TRBC1 and TRBC2 were covered by a beta constant-region primer of two equimolar oligonucleotides. The ligated cDNA underwent four PCR rounds using SP2 and nested alpha and beta constant-region primers. TCRdb used MiXCR to reprocess the UMI-ligation and nested PCR reads, holding one entry per CDR3 protein. The sample includes under 35,000 distinct CDR3 sequences, about 18% of them seen just once. The sequenced sample was effector memory CD4+ T cells from blood. The subset denotes: effector memory, CD45RA- CD27-. These receptors came from a human donor in good health.

This clonotype has a handful of counts. V and J are TRBV30 and TRBJ1-1; weak D call: TRBD1 (6 bases). Germline lookup yields CDR1 GTSNPN and CDR2 SVGIG (reference sequence). The V and J ends lost 5 bases and 7 bases respectively, with 17 bases between them. The CDR3 totals 13 residues. The CDR3, as DNA: TGTGCCTGGCGTGACAGGCGTTTTGTTGAAGCTTTCTTT. This sequence encodes CAWRDRRFVEAFF.

In this sample, this clonotype turned up a few times. The rearrangement uses TRBV11-3 and TRBJ1-1; 8 bases align to TRBD1. With V trimmed by 3 bases and J by 6 bases, 9 bases remained unmatched. The CDR3 is 15 amino acids. Germline CDR1 and CDR2: SGHNT and YENEEA. The CDR3 coding sequence is TGTGCCAGCAGCTTGGGCCAGGGGGCCGGAGCTGAAGCTTTCTTT. It translates to CASSLGQGAGAEAFF.

The chain combines TRBV7-2 with TRBJ2-7; possibly TRBD1 or TRBD2 for D (6 bases each). V lost 4 bases, J lost 3 bases, and 16 bases lay in between. In germline, CDR1 is SGHTA, CDR2 FQGNSA. The CDR3 loop spans 15 amino acids. As DNA, the CDR3 is TGTGCCAGCAGCTCCGCGACAGGCGGGGTCTACGAGCAGTACTTC. Its protein product is CASSSATGGVYEQYF.

By proportion, this clonotype is medium-sized. CDR3 nucleotides: TGCAGTGCTTTGTGGCTAGCGGGAGAGCATGAGCAGTTCTTC. It is translated as CSALWLAGEHEQFF. The chain combines TRBV20-1 with TRBJ2-1, with 10 positions matching TRBD2. V was clipped by 5 bases and J by 8 bases; unmatched bases: 9. The CDR3 extends over 14 amino acids. The germline gives CDR1 DFQATT, CDR2 SNEGSKA (reference sequence).

This clonotype was seen a few times. The chain is built from TRBV20-1 and TRBJ1-1, with D possibly being TRBD1 (6 bases). Germline CDR1 DFQATT, CDR2 SNEGSKA (reference sequence). Trimming removed 5 bases from V and 1 base from J, with 11 bases in between. The CDR3 is 13 residues long. The CDR3 region is CSARGQPNTEAFF. The CDR3 nucleotides are TGCAGTGCTCGAGGACAGCCGAACACTGAAGCTTTCTTT.

This clonotype came up a few times. As the CDR3 is not closed by the conserved phenylalanine or tryptophan, this likely results from a read error. The rearrangement links TRBV19 to TRBJ2-1; D gene unclear. The CDR3 covers 15 residues. CDR1 is LNHDA, CDR2 SQIVND, per germline (reference sequence). V shed 7 bases and J shed 7 bases, with 20 bases lying between them. For the CDR3, the DNA is TGTGCCAGTAAGGACCCGTACGCCTCGTGGAATGAGCAGTTCCTC. This sequence encodes CASKDPYASWNEQFL.

This clonotype was seen a few times. The chain uses TRBV15 and TRBJ1-6; unclear D gene. The CDR3 runs to 14 residues. Germline V CDR1 and CDR2: LNHNV, YYDKDF (reference sequence). V was pared by 0 bases and J by 9 bases, with 9 bases between. The CDR3: CATSRDPQISPLHF. CDR3 nucleotide sequence: TGTGCCACCAGCAGAGATCCTCAGATTTCACCCCTCCACTTT.

This clonotype was counted many times. The J gene is TRBJ2-3, the V gene TRBV20-1; 9 bases match TRBD2. CDR3 size: 15 residues. From germline, CDR1 is DFQATT and CDR2 SNEGSKA (reference sequence). The J segment lost 6 bases and the V segment lost 6 bases, leaving 13 bases of the junction unmatched. The CDR3 here is CSAPIGAGGGDTQYF. The CDR3 DNA sequence: TGCAGTGCCCCCATCGGAGCGGGAGGAGGGGATACGCAGTATTTT.

This chain uses TRBV12-5 with TRBJ2-3, with D possibly matching TRBD2 (7 bases). Trimming took off 7 bases at V and 4 bases at J, with 18 bases between the two ends. The germline V gene encodes CDR1 LGHNT and CDR2 FRNRAP. The CDR3 spans 15 residues. This chain's CDR3 is CASALGGLTADTQYF. For the CDR3, the DNA is TGTGCTAGTGCTCTGGGGGGGCTAACGGCAGATACGCAGTATTTT.

This clonotype was seen at least ten times. The chain uses TRBV6-2 or TRBV6-3 and TRBJ2-7; D is ambiguous. The V gene lost 1 base and the J gene lost 7 bases, with 8 bases spanning the gap. Germline CDR1 reads MNHEY; CDR2 reads SVGEGT. The CDR3 extends over 12 amino acids. The CDR3 DNA reads as TGTGCCAGCAGTTACTACCGGTATGAGCAGTACTTC. This translates into CASSYYRYEQYF.

This clonotype was counted ten times or more. The rearrangement links TRBV11-2 to TRBJ1-1; 7 nucleotides line up with TRBD1. Unmatched junction bases numbered 3, after V lost 5 bases and J lost 3 bases. The CDR3 loop spans 13 amino acids. In germline, CDR1 is SGHAT, CDR2 FQNNGV. CDR3 DNA: TGTGCCAGCAGCGCCGGGACAGACACTGAAGCTTTCTTT. This codes for CASSAGTDTEAFF. The variable domain in full, completed from reference TRBV11-2 and TRBJ1-1, reads EAGVAQSPRYKIIEKRQSVAFWCNPISGHATLYWYQQILGQGPKLLIQFQNNGVVDDSQLPKDRFSAERLKGVDSTLKIQPAKLEDSAVYLCASSAGTDTEAFFGQGTRLTVV.

The rearrangement joins TRBV6-5 to TRBJ2-3; a possible D gene is TRBD1 (5 bases). From germline, CDR1 is MNHEY and CDR2 SVGAGI. The V end lost 6 bases, the J end lost 2 bases, and 12 bases lay between the germline ends. There are 14 residues in the CDR3. The CDR3 here is CASSAGHITDTQYF. The CDR3 DNA reads as TGTGCCAGCAGCGCCGGACACATCACAGATACGCAGTATTTT.

The V and J genes are TRBV27 and TRBJ1-4; D is possibly TRBD1 (6 bases). V was cut by 5 bases and J by 7 bases, with 17 bases left in between. Germline V gene data show CDR1 as MNHEY and CDR2 as SMNVEV (reference sequence). CDR3 size: 15 residues. CDR3 sequence: CASSIKQGRIEKLFF. In DNA, the CDR3 is TGTGCCAGCAGTATTAAACAGGGAAGGATTGAAAAACTGTTTTTT.

This clonotype came up many times. The V gene is TRBV20-1, the J gene TRBJ2-7, with 7 bases matching TRBD1. Trimming at V came to 2 bases and at J to 0 bases, leaving 1 base not matched to a gene. CDR3 length: 13 residues. Germline loops: CDR1 DFQATT, CDR2 SNEGSKA (reference sequence). Here the CDR3 reads CSARQGVSYEQYF. The CDR3, as DNA: TGCAGTGCTAGACAGGGGGTCTCCTACGAGCAGTACTTC.

The chain has TRBV27 and TRBJ2-7; D is unresolved. The CDR3 extends over 15 amino acids. Between the trimmed V and J ends, which lost 2 bases and 5 bases, there was a span of 16 bases. CDR1 MNHEY and CDR2 SMNVEV come from the germline V gene (reference sequence). This CDR3 reads CASSLKAARGHEQYF. CDR3 nucleotides: TGTGCCAGCAGTTTAAAGGCAGCCCGCGGACACGAGCAGTACTTC.

The V gene is TRBV7-9, the J gene TRBJ2-1; 9 bases fit TRBD2. The CDR3 has 18 residues. V lost 3 bases and J lost 5; bases outside the gene matches: 14. Germline loops: CDR1 SEHNR, CDR2 FQNEAQ (reference sequence). CDR3 sequence reads: CASSFLAGPTSLNNEQFF. The CDR3 nucleotides read TGTGCCAGCAGCTTCCTAGCGGGACCCACCAGCCTTAACAATGAGCAGTTCTTC.

This clonotype showed up just a few times. V and J are TRBV28 and TRBJ1-1; the D is unclear. CDR1 and CDR2 from the germline V gene are MDHEN and SYDVKM. V dropped 5 bases and J dropped 4 bases, with 17 bases sitting between them. CDR3 size: 15 residues. The CDR3 here is CASSPQSTFATEAFF. The CDR3 DNA is TGTGCCAGCAGTCCGCAATCGACATTCGCCACTGAAGCTTTCTTT.

This clonotype occurred a few times. J is TRBJ2-3 and V is TRBV5-6, with 11 nucleotides matching TRBD2. The V gene's germline CDR1 is SGHDT and CDR2 YYEEEE. V gave up 5 bases and J gave up 0 bases; unmatched junction bases: 5. The CDR3 contains 16 residues. CDR3 bases: TGTGCCAGCAGTTTTAGCGGGAGGGCTAGCACAGATACGCAGTATTTT. Its translation: CASSFSGRASTDTQYF. Combining the CDR3 with reference TRBV5-6 and TRBJ2-3 gives the whole variable domain DAGVTQSPTHLIKTRGQQVTLRCSPKSGHDTVSWYQQALGQGPQFIFQYYEEEERQRGNFPDRFSGHQFPNYSSELNVNALLLGDSALYLCASSFSGRASTDTQYFGPGTRLTVL.

This clonotype was picked up many times. The chain recombines TRBV20-1 with TRBJ2-7; TRBD1 matches 8 bases. The germline V gene encodes CDR1 DFQATT and CDR2 SNEGSKA (reference sequence). This CDR3 is 16 amino acids long. Germline trimming cut 0 bases from V and 0 bases from J; bases unmatched to any gene: 7. In DNA form, the CDR3 reads TGCAGTGCTAGAGAAACAGGGGGGTTAAGCTCCTACGAGCAGTACTTC. It codes for CSARETGGLSSYEQYF.

This clonotype came up a few times. The chain uses TRBV28 and TRBJ2-5; the match to TRBD2 covers 10 bases. CDR1 and CDR2 from the germline V gene are MDHEN and SYDVKM. Trimming cost V 5 bases and J 6 bases; bases outside gene matches: 12. The CDR3 runs 16 residues. The CDR3 DNA is TGTGCCAGCAGTCCCCAGCGGGAGGGCCTGAGGAAGACCCAGTACTTC. This sequence encodes CASSPQREGLRKTQYF.

The V and J genes are TRBV6-4 and TRBJ2-3; TRBD2 agrees at 7 bases. With V trimmed by 5 bases and J by 5 bases, 7 bases remained unmatched. The germline V gene encodes CDR1 MRHNA and CDR2 SNTAGT. The CDR3 has 14 residues. For the CDR3, the DNA is TGTGCCAGCAGTTCTAGCGGCGGTCGAGATACGCAGTATTTT. Its protein is CASSSSGGRDTQYF.

This chain connects TRBV27 to TRBJ1-3; unclear D gene. This CDR3 is 14 amino acids long. V gave up 5 bases and J gave up 7 bases, with 15 bases separating them. Germline-derived CDR1 and CDR2 are MNHEY and SMNVEV (reference sequence). The CDR3 DNA is TGTGCCAGCAGTAGGTCCGGAGGGAGGAACACCATATATTTT. It is translated as CASSRSGGRNTIYF.

The V call is TRBV7-8, the J call TRBJ1-1; 11 bases fit TRBD1. The CDR3 is 14 amino acids. The germline gives CDR1 SGHVS, CDR2 FQNEAQ. V was clipped by 3 bases and J by 4 bases; unmatched bases: 1. CDR3 nucleotides: TGTGCCAGCAGCTTCGGGACAGGGGGCACTGAAGCTTTCTTT. Protein: CASSFGTGGTEAFF.

This chain connects TRBV30 to TRBJ1-2; D is ambiguous. This CDR3 contains 15 residues. The V and J ends lost 4 bases and 2 bases respectively, with 17 bases between them. Looked up from germline, CDR1 is GTSNPN and CDR2 is SVGIG (reference sequence). The CDR3 region is CAWTPDYRDNYGYTF. For the CDR3, the DNA is TGTGCCTGGACTCCCGACTACAGAGACAACTATGGCTACACCTTC.

The sample holds a few counts of this clonotype. This rearrangement joins TRBV11-2 to TRBJ2-1; 9 bases fit TRBD1. The CDR3 is 15 residues long. Germline CDR1 reads SGHAT; CDR2 reads FQNNGV. V lost 4 bases, J lost 7 bases, and 8 bases stayed unmatched. DNA of the CDR3: TGTGCCAGCAGCTCGAGGACAGGGGCGGAGAATGAGCAGTTCTTC. Translating it yields CASSSRTGAENEQFF.

This sequence joins TRBV3-1 and TRBJ1-1; D is undetermined. V was cut by 0 bases and J by 4 bases, with 6 bases left in between. The length of the CDR3 is 13 residues. CDR1 and CDR2 from the germline V gene are LGHDT and YNNKEL (reference sequence). Written as DNA, the CDR3 is TGTGCCAGCAGCCAAGATTGGGGCACTGAAGCTTTCTTT. Protein product: CASSQDWGTEAFF.